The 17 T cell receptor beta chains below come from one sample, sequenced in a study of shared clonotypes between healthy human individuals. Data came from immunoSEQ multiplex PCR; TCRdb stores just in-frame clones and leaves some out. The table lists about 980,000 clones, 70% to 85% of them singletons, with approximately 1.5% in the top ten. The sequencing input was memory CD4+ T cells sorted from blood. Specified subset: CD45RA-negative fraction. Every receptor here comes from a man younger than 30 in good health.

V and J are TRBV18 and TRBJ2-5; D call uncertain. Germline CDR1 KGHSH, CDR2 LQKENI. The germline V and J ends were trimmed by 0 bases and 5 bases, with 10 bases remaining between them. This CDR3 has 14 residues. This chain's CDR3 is CASSPPGQLETQYF. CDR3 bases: TGTGCCAGCTCACCACCTGGGCAATTGGAGACCCAGTACTTC. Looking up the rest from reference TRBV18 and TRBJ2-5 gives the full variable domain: NAGVMQNPRHLVRRRGQEARLRCSPMKGHSHVYWYRQLPEEGLKFMVYLQKENIIDESGMPKERFSAEFPKEGPSILRIQQVVRGDSAAYFCASSPPGQLETQYFGPGTRLLVL.

CDR3 in amino acids: CASRRQGNEQFF. In nucleotides, the CDR3 is TGTGCCAGCAGACGACAGGGCAATGAGCAGTTCTTC. The rearrangement links TRBV5-6 to TRBJ2-1; 7 positions agree with TRBD1. Germline trimming cut 5 bases from V and 6 bases from J; bases unmatched to any gene: 2. Germline loops: CDR1 SGHDT, CDR2 YYEEEE. The CDR3 has 12 amino acids.

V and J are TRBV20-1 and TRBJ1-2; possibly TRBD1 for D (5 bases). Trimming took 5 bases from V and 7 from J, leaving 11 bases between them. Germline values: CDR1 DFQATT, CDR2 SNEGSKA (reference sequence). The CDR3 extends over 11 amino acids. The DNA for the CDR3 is TGCAGTGCTCGGGGGATGGGTGGCTACACCTTC. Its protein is CSARGMGGYTF.

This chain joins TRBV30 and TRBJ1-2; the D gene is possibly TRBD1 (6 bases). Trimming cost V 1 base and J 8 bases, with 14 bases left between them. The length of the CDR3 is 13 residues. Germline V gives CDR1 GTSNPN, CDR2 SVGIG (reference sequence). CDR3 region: CAWSETGFLGYTF. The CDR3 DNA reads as TGTGCCTGGAGTGAAACAGGGTTTTTGGGCTACACCTTC. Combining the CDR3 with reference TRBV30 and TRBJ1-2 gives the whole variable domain SQTIHQWPATLVQPVGSPLSLECTVEGTSNPNLYWYRQAAGRGLQLLFYSVGIGQISSEVPQNLSASRPQDRQFILSSKKLLLSDSGFYLCAWSETGFLGYTFGSGTRLTVV.

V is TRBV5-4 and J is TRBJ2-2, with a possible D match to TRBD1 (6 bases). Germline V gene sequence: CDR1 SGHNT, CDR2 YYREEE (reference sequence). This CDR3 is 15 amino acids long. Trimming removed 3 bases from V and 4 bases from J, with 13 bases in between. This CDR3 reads CASSSLGQTTGELFF. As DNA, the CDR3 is TGTGCCAGCAGCTCTCTAGGACAGACCACCGGGGAGCTGTTTTTT.

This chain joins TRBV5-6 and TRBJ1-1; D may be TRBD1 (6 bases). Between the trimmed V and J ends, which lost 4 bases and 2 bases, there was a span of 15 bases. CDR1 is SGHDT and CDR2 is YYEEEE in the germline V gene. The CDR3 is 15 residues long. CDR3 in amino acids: CASSLRQVPNTEAFF. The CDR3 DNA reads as TGTGCCAGCAGCCTTCGACAGGTTCCTAACACTGAAGCTTTCTTT.

The CDR3 here is CASSVRDEQYF. The DNA of the CDR3 is TGTGCCAGCAGTGTCAGAGACGAGCAGTACTTC. This chain connects TRBV2 to TRBJ2-7, with D unresolved. This CDR3 spans 11 amino acids. V lost 4 bases to trimming and J lost 5 bases, with 6 bases between them. Germline V lookup: CDR1 SNHLY, CDR2 FYNNEI.

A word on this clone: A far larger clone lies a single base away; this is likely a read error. Here the CDR3 DNA reads TGTGCCAGCAGCTTCCAGGGGAACACTGAAGCTTTCTTT. Translated, it gives CASSFQGNTEAFF. The gene calls are TRBV5-8 and TRBJ1-1, with D tentatively TRBD1 (5 bases). Trimming took off 2 bases at V and 1 base at J, with 6 bases between the two ends. Germline V gene lookup returns CDR1 SGHTS and CDR2 YDEGEE. The CDR3 sequence is 13 residues long.

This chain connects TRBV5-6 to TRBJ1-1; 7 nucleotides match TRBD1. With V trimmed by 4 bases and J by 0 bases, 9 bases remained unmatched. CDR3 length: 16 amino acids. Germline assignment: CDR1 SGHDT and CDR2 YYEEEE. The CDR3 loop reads CASSPNTGAMNTEAFF. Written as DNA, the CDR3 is TGTGCCAGCAGCCCCAACACAGGGGCGATGAACACTGAAGCTTTCTTT.

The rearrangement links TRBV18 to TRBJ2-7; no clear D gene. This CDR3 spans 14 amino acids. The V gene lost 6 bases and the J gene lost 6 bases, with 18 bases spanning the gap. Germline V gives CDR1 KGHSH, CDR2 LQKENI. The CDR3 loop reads CASSTTLGSGEQYF. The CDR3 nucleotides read TGTGCCAGCTCCACCACTCTGGGAAGTGGCGAGCAGTACTTC.

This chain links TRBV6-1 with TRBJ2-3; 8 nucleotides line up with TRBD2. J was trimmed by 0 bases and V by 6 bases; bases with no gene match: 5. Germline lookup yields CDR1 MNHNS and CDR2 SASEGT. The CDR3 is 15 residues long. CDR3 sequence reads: CASRDKRGSTDTQYF. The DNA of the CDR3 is TGTGCCAGCAGGGACAAGCGGGGGAGCACAGATACGCAGTATTTT.

The CDR3 loop is CASSPPGTHTGELFF. In DNA form, the CDR3 reads TGTGCCAGCAGCCCACCGGGGACGCACACCGGGGAGCTGTTTTTT. The chain uses TRBV28 and TRBJ2-2, with D perhaps assigned TRBD1 or TRBD2 (5 bases each). V dropped 6 bases and J dropped 3 bases, with 14 bases sitting between them. Germline V gene data show CDR1 as MDHEN and CDR2 as SYDVKM. This CDR3 spans 15 amino acids.

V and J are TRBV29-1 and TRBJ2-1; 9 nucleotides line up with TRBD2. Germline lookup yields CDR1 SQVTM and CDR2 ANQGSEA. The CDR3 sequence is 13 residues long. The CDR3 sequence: CSSALAGPGEQFF. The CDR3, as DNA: TGCAGTTCCGCCCTAGCGGGGCCAGGTGAGCAGTTCTTC.

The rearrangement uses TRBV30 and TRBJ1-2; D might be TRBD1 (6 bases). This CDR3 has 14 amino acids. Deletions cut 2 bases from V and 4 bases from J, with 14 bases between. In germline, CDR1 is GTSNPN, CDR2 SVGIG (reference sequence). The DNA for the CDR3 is TGTGCCTGGAGTCCGGGACACGGGAGCTATGGCTACACCTTC. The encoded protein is CAWSPGHGSYGYTF.

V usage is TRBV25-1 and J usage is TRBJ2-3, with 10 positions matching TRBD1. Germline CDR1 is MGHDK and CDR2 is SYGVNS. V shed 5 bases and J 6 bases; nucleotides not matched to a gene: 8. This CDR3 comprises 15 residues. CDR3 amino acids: CASSSPGQGLDTQYF. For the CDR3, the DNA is TGTGCCAGCAGTTCCCCGGGACAGGGGCTTGATACGCAGTATTTT.

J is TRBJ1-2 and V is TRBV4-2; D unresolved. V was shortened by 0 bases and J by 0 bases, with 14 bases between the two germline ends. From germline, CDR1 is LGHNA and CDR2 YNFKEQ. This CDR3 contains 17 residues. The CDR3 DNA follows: TGTGCCAGCAGCCAAGACCCAGATAGGATATCTAACTATGGCTACACCTTC. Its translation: CASSQDPDRISNYGYTF.

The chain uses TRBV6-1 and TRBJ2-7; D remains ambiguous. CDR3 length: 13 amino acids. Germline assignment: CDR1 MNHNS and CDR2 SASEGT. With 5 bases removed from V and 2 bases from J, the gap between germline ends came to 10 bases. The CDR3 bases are TGTGCCAGCAGTATAGAGTCGGCCTACGAGCAGTACTTC. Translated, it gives CASSIESAYEQYF.